This is a list of T cell receptor beta chains from one sample in a study of T cell responses to AZD1222 COVID-19 vaccine. Method: immunoSEQ multiplex PCR; TCRdb's copy keeps in-frame clones and lacks some. This sample has around 120,000 clones, with approximately 83% found just once. Sequences were derived from peripheral blood, sampled on day 0 of MenACWY control vaccination. All receptors come from an adult in good health. The CDR3 runs from the conserved cysteine through the conserved F or W. The D gene is left open where the match is weak. Not every row has a clone size; where given, it reads once, few, many or a size class.

j_call d_call clone_size v_call cdr3_aa cdr3_nt
TRBJ1-3 TRBD1 . TRBV3-1/TRBV3-2 CASSQAPGQEIRNTIYF TGTGCCAGCAGCCAGGCCCCGGGACAGGAAATACGAAACACCATATATTTT
TRBJ1-2 . . TRBV30 CAWSGGGYGYTF TGTGCCTGGAGTGGAGGAGGCTACGGCTACACCTTC
TRBJ2-1 TRBD2 . TRBV5-1 CASSLVGLAGGPPEQFF TGCGCCAGCAGCTTGGTCGGACTAGCGGGGGGACCTCCAGAGCAGTTCTTC
TRBJ2-3 TRBD2 . TRBV5-4 CASSFKTVAGTSTDTQYF TGTGCCAGCAGCTTTAAGACTGTAGCGGGGACTAGCACAGATACGCAGTATTTT
TRBJ2-7 TRBD1 . TRBV5-6 CASSAGTGGIYEQYF TGTGCCAGCAGCGCCGGGACAGGGGGCATCTACGAGCAGTACTTC
TRBJ2-7 . . TRBV29-1 CSVSGIYEQYF TGCAGCGTTTCTGGGATCTACGAGCAGTACTTC
TRBJ2-4 TRBD2 few TRBV28 CASSLSGEGLKNIQYF TGTGCCAGCAGTTTATCGGGGGAGGGACTCAAAAACATTCAGTACTTC
TRBJ2-5 . . TRBV7-2 CASSANRDRPETQYF TGTGCCAGCAGCGCAAACCGGGACCGCCCGGAGACCCAGTACTTC
TRBJ2-5 TRBD1 once TRBV5-5 CASRRQGASYRETQYF TGTGCCAGCAGACGACAGGGGGCATCATACCGAGAGACCCAGTACTTC
TRBJ1-6 . . TRBV5-1 CASSLVRDDSPLHF TGCGCCAGCAGCTTGGTTCGGGATGATTCACCCCTCCACTTT
TRBJ1-6 . . TRBV11-2 CASSLDYRVGNSPLHF TGTGCCAGCAGCTTAGACTACAGGGTGGGAAATTCACCCCTCCACTTT
TRBJ1-2 . . TRBV18 CASSPPGRASGNYGYTF TGTGCCAGCTCACCACCAGGCAGGGCCTCTGGGAACTATGGCTACACCTTC
TRBJ2-7 TRBD1 once TRBV7-8 CASSLQRTGPAGEQYF TGTGCCAGCAGCTTACAACGGACAGGCCCCGCCGGGGAGCAGTACTTC
TRBJ2-7 TRBD1 few TRBV7-2 CASSRTGSSYEQYF TGTGCCAGCAGCCGGACAGGGAGCTCCTACGAGCAGTACTTC
TRBJ1-2 . . TRBV7-2 CASSLNGVSGYGYTF TGTGCCAGCAGCCTTAATGGGGTTTCAGGCTATGGCTACACCTTC
TRBJ2-1 . once TRBV18 CASSRLRGTYNEQFF TGTGCCAGCTCACGCCTCCGGGGCACTTACAATGAGCAGTTCTTC
TRBJ1-5 . once TRBV12-3/TRBV12-4 CASSLAGNQPQHF TGTGCCAGCAGTTTAGCCGGGAATCAGCCCCAGCATTTT
TRBJ2-1 . . TRBV3-1/TRBV3-2 CASSQGARGDYNEQFF TGTGCCAGCAGCCAAGGGGCCAGGGGTGACTACAATGAGCAGTTCTTC